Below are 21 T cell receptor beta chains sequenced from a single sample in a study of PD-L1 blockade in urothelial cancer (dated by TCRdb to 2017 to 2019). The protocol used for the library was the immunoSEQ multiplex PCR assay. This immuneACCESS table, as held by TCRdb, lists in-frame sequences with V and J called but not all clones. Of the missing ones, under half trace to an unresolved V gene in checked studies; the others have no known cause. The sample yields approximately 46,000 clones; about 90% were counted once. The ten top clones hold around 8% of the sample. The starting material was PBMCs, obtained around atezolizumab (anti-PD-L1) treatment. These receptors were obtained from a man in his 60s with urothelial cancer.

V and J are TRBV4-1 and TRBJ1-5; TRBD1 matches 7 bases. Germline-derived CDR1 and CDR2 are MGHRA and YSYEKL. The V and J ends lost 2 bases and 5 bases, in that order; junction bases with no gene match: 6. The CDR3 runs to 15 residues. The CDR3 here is CASSQQDRADQPQHF. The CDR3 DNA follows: TGCGCCAGCAGCCAACAAGACAGGGCCGATCAGCCCCAGCATTTT.

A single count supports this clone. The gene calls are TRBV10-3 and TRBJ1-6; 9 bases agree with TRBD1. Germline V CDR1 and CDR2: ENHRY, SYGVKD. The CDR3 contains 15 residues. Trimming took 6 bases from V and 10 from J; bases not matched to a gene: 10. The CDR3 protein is CAIRATQGAPSPLHF. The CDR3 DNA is TGTGCCATCAGGGCTACACAGGGGGCACCCTCACCCCTCCACTTT.

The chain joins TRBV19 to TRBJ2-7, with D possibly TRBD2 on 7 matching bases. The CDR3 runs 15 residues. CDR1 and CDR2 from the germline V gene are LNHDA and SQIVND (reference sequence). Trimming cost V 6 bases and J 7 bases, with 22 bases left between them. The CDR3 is CASSRVDSLGGEQYF. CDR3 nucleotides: TGTGCCAGTAGCAGAGTGGACAGCCTGGGAGGGGAGCAGTACTTC.

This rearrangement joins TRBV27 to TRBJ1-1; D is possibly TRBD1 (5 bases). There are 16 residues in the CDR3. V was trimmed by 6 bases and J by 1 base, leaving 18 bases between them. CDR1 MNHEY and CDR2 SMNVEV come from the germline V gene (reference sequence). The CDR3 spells CASRLTPEGSNTEAFF. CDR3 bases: TGTGCCAGCAGACTCACCCCGGAGGGGTCGAACACTGAAGCTTTCTTT.

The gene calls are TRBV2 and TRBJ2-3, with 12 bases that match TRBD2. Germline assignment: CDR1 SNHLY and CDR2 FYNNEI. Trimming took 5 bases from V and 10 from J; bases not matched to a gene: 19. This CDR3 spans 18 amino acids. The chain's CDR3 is CASSPSRSLAGGVGAQYF. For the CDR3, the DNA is TGTGCCAGCAGTCCCTCGAGGTCACTAGCGGGGGGCGTCGGTGCGCAGTATTTT.

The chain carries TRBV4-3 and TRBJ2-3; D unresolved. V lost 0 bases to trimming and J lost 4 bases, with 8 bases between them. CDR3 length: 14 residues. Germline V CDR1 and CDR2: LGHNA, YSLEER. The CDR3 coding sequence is TGCGCCAGCAGCCAAGATCTGGCAGCAGATACGCAGTATTTT. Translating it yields CASSQDLAADTQYF.

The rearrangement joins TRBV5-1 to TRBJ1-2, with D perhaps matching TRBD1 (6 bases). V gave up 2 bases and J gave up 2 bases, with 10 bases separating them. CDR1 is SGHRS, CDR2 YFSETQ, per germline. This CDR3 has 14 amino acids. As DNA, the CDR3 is TGCGCCAGCAGCTTCGCGCAGGGGAACTATGGCTACACCTTC. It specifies CASSFAQGNYGYTF.

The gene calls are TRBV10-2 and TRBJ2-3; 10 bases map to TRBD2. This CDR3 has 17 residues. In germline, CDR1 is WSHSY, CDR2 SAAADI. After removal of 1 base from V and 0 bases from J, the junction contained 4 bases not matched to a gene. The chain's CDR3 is CASSEWSSGGSTDTQYF. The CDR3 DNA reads TGCGCCAGCAGTGAGTGGTCTAGCGGGGGCAGCACAGATACGCAGTATTTT.

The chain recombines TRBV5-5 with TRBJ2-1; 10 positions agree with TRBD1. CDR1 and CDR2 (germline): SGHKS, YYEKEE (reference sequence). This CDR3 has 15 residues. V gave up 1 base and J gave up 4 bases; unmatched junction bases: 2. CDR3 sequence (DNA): TGTGCCAGCAGCTTGAGGACAGGGGGGTACAATGAGCAGTTCTTC. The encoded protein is CASSLRTGGYNEQFF.

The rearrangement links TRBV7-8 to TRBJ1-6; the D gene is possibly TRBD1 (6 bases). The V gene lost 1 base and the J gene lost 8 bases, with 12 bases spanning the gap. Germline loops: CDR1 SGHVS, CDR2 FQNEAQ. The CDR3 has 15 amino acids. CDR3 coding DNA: TGTGCCAGCAGCTTAGTCGCAGGGACACATTCACCCCTCCACTTT. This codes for CASSLVAGTHSPLHF.

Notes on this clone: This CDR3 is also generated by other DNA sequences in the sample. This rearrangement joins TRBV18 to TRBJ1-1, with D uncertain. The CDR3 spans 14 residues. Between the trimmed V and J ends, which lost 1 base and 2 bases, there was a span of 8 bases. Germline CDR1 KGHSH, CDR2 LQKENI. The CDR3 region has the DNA TGTGCCAGCTCACCACGCGACACCAACACTGAAGCTTTCTTT. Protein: CASSPRDTNTEAFF. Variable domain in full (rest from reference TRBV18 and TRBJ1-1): NAGVMQNPRHLVRRRGQEARLRCSPMKGHSHVYWYRQLPEEGLKFMVYLQKENIIDESGMPKERFSAEFPKEGPSILRIQQVVRGDSAAYFCASSPRDTNTEAFFGQGTRLTVV.

The CDR3 loop is CASSRGQPPDEQYF. DNA for the CDR3: TGTGCCAGCAGCCGAGGACAGCCCCCTGACGAGCAGTACTTC. The chain joins TRBV7-6 to TRBJ2-7, with D maybe TRBD1 (6 bases). CDR1 and CDR2 (germline): SGHVS, FNYEAQ. The CDR3 sequence is 14 residues long. V was clipped by 5 bases and J by 5 bases, with 16 bases between them.

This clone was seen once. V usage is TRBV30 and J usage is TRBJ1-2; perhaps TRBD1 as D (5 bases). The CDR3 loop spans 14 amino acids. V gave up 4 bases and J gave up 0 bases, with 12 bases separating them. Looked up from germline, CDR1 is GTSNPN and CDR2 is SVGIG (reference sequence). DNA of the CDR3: TGTGCCTGGACCAGACAGCCAGCTAACTATGGCTACACCTTC. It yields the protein CAWTRQPANYGYTF.

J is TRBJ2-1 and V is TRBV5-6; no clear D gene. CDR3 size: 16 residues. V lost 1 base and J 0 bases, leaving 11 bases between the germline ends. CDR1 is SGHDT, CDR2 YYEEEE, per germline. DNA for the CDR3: TGTGCCAGCAGCTTGTACCTCAAGAGCTCCTACAATGAGCAGTTCTTC. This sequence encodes CASSLYLKSSYNEQFF.

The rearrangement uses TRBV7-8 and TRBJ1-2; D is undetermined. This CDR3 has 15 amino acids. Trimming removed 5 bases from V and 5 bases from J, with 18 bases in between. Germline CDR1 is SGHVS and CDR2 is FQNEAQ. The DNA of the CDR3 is TGTGCCAGCAGCCTAAACCAGGAGGTCGGGTATGGCTACACCTTC. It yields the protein CASSLNQEVGYGYTF.

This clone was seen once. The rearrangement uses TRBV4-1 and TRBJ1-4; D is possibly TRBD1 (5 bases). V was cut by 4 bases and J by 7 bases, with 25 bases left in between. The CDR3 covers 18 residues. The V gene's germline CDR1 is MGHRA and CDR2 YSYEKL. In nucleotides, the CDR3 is TGCGCCAGCAGCCGGATCCATTCCCCGACAGCCCAATCTGAAAAACTGTTTTTT. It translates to CASSRIHSPTAQSEKLFF.

The CDR3 DNA follows: TGTGCCAGCAGTTTCCGACAGGGATATGGCTACACCTTC. Encoded protein: CASSFRQGYGYTF. This rearrangement joins TRBV27 to TRBJ1-2; 7 nucleotides match TRBD1. V dropped 3 bases and J dropped 5; count of bases not matched to a gene: 3. From germline, CDR1 is MNHEY and CDR2 SMNVEV (reference sequence). The CDR3 totals 13 residues.

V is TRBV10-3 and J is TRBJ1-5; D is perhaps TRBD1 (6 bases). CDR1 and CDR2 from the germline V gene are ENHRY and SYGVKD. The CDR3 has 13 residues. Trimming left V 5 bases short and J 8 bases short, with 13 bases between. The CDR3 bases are TGTGCCATCAGTACAGGGATGAGTGAGCCCCAGCATTTT. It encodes CAISTGMSEPQHF.

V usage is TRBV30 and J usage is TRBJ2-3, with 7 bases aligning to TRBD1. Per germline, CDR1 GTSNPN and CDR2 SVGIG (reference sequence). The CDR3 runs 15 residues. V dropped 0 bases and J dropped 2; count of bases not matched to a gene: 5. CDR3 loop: CAWSVLGQITDTQYF. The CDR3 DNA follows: TGTGCCTGGAGTGTTCTGGGACAGATCACAGATACGCAGTATTTT.

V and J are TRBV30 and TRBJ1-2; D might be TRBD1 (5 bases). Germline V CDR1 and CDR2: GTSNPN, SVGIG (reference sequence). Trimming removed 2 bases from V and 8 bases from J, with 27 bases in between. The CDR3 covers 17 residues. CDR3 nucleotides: TGTGCCTGGAGTCCGATCCCCTTCATGGGGCTAGAGGAGGGCTACACCTTC. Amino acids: CAWSPIPFMGLEEGYTF.

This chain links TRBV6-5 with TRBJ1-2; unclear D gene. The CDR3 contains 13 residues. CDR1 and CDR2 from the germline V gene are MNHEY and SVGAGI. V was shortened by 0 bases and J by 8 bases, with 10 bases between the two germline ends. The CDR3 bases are TGTGCCAGCAGTTACTCGACCAGGAACGGCTACACCTTC. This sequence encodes CASSYSTRNGYTF.